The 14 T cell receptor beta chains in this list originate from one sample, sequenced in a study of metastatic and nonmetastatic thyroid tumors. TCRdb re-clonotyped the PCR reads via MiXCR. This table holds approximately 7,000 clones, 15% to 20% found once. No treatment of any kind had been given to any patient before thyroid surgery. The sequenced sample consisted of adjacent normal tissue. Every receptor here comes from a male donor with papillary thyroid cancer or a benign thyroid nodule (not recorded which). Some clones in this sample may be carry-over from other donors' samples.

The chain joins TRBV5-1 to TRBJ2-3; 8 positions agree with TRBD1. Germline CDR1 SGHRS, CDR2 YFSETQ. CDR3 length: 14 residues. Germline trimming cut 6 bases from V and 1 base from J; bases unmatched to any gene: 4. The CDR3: CASTSGQGTDTQYF. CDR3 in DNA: TGCGCCAGCACCTCGGGACAGGGCACAGATACGCAGTATTTT. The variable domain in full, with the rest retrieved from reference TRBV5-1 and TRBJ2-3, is KAGVTQTPRYLIKTRGQQVTLSCSPISGHRSVSWYQQTPGQGLQFLFEYFSETQRNKGNFPGRFSGRQFSNSRSEMNVSTLELGDSALYLCASTSGQGTDTQYFGPGTRLTVL.

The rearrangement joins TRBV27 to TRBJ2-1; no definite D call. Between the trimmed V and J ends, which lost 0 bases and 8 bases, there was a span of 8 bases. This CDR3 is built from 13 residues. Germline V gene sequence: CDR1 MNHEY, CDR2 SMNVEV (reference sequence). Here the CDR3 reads CASSLSLVHEQFF. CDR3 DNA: TGTGCCAGCAGTTTATCGTTGGTACATGAGCAGTTCTTC.

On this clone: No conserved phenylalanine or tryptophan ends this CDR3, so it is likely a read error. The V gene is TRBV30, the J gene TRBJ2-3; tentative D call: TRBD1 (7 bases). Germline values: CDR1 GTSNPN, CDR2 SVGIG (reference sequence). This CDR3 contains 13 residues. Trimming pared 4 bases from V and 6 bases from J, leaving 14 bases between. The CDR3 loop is CAWIRGLADTQYL. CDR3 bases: TGTGCCTGGATTAGGGGGCTAGCGGATACGCAGTATCTT.

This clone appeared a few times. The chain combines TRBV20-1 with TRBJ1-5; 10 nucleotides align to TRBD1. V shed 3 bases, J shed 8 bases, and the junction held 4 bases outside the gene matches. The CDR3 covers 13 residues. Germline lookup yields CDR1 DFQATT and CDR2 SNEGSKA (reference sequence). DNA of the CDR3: TGCAGTGCTAGTTCGGGACAGGGGAAGCCCCAGCATTTT. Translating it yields CSASSGQGKPQHF.

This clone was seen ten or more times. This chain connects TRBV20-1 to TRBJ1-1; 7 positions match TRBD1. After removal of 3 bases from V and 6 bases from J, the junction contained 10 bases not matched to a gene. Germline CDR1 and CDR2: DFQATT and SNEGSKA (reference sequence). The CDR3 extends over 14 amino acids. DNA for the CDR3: TGCAGTGCTAGCCCCCCGACAGGGAGGGCTGAAGCTTTCTTT. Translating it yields CSASPPTGRAEAFF.

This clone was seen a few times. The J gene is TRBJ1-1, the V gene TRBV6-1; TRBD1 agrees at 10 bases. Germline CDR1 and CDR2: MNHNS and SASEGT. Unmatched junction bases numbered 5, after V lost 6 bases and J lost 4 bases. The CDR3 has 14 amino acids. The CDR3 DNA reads TGTGCCAGCAGGGAGACAGGGGGCGGCACTGAAGCTTTCTTT. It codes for CASRETGGGTEAFF.

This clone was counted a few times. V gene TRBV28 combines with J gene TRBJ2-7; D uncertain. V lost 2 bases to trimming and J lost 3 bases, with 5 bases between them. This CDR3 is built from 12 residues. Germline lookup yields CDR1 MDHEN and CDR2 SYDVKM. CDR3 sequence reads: CASSLGNYEQYF. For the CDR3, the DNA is TGTGCCAGCAGTTTAGGAAACTACGAGCAGTACTTC.

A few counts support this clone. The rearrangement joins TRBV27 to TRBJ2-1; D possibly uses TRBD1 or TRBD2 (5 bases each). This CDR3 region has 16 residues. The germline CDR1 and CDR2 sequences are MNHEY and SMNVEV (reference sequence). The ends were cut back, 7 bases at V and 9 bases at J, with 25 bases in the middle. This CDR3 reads CASIPTTGTARFEQFF. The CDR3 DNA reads TGTGCCAGCATTCCCACGACGGGGACGGCTAGGTTTGAGCAGTTCTTC.

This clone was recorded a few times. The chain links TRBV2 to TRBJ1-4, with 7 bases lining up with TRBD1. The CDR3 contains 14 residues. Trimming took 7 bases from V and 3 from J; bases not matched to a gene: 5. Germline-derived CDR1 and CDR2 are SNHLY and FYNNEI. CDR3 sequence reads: CASKQGMANEKLFF. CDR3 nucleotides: TGTGCCAGCAAACAGGGGATGGCTAATGAAAAACTGTTTTTT.

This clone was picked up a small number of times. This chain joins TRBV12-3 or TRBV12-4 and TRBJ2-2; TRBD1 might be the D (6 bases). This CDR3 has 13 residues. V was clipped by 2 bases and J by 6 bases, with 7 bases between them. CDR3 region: CASSLQGPGELFF. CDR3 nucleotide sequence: TGTGCCAGCAGTTTACAGGGGCCCGGGGAGCTGTTTTTT.

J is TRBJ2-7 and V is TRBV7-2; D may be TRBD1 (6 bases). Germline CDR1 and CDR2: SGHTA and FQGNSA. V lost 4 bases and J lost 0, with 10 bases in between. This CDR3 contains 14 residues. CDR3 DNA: TGTGCCAGCAGCTCTCGACAGGACTCCTACGAGCAGTACTTC. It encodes CASSSRQDSYEQYF.

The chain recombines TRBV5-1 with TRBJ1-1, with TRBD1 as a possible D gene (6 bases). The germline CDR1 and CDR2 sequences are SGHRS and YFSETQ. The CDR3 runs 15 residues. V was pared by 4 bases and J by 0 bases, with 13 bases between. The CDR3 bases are TGCGCCAGCAGCCGTACAGGGCGGATGAACACTGAAGCTTTCTTT. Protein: CASSRTGRMNTEAFF.

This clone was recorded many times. In DNA, the CDR3 is TGTGCCAGCAGCTTGGCCCCGAGACTAGCGGGGCAAGAGACCCAGTACTTC. Translating it yields CASSLAPRLAGQETQYF. The genes are TRBV5-5 and TRBJ2-5; TRBD2 matches 11 bases. Germline V CDR1 and CDR2: SGHKS, YYEKEE (reference sequence). The V gene end was trimmed by 0 bases and the J gene end by 2 bases; junction bases not matched to a gene: 6. The CDR3 sequence is 17 residues long.

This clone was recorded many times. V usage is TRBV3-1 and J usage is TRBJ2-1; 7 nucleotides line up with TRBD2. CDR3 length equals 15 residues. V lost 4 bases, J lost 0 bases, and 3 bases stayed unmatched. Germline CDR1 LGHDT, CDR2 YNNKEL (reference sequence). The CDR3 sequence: CASSPRGSSYNEQFF. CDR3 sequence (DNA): TGTGCCAGCAGCCCACGCGGGAGCTCCTACAATGAGCAGTTCTTC.